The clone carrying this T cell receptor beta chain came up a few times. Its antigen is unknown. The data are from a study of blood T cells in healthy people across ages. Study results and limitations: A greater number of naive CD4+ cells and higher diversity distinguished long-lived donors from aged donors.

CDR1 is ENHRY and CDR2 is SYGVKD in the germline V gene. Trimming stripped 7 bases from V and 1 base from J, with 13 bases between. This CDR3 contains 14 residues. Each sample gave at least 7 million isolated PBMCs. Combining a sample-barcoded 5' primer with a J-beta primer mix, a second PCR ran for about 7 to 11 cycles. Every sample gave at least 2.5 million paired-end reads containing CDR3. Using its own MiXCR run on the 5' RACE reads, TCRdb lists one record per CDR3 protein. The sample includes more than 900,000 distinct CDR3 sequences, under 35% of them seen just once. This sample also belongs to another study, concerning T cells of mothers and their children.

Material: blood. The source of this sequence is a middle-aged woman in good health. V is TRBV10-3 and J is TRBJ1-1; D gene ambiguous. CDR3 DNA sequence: TGTGCCATCAAATTCAGGACGGAGAACACTGAAGCTTTCTTT. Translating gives CAIKFRTENTEAFF.